This T cell receptor beta chain was observed in a study of identical twins. The CDR3 has 15 amino acids. The V gene's germline CDR1 is DFQATT and CDR2 SNEGSKA (reference sequence). Trimming at V came to 0 bases and at J to 4 bases, leaving 7 bases not matched to a gene. Template switching, a step in the protocol, added a universal primer site, and cDNA carried unique molecular identifiers. TCRdb ran MiXCR on the 5' RACE reads and lists one entry per CDR3 protein. The sample lists 1.5 million to 2 million distinct CDR3 sequences, more than 30% occurring once. The TCR comes from a newborn girl in good health. Sequenced: cord blood. V and J are TRBV20-1 and TRBJ2-3, with 7 nucleotides matching TRBD2. The CDR3 DNA reads as TGCAGTGCTAGAGATCGGGCTAGCGGTTCAGATACGCAGTATTTT. Translating it yields CSARDRASGSDTQYF.